What follows are 29 T cell receptor beta chains derived from one specimen sequenced in a study of T cell responses to AZD1222 COVID-19 vaccine. Here immunoSEQ multiplex PCR was the method, and the copy in TCRdb shows in-frame clones only, minus some. The sample records some 130,000 clones, approximately 91% being singletons. Sequencing used peripheral blood, obtained 28 days after the second AZD1222 dose. The source is an adult who received the AZD1222 COVID-19 vaccine.

The chain is built from TRBV19 and TRBJ2-2, with 11 bases matching TRBD2. V gave up 5 bases and J gave up 1 base; unmatched junction bases: 3. The germline CDR1 and CDR2 sequences are LNHDA and SQIVND (reference sequence). CDR3 length: 16 residues. The CDR3 sequence: CASSAGTSGNTGELFF. Here the CDR3 DNA reads TGTGCCAGTAGTGCCGGGACTAGCGGGAACACCGGGGAGCTGTTTTTT.

The rearrangement links TRBV6-5 to TRBJ1-5, with 8 bases identical to TRBD1. The CDR3 consists of 15 residues. With 6 bases clipped from V and 2 bases from J, the junction kept 6 bases outside the gene matches. The germline CDR1 and CDR2 sequences are MNHEY and SVGAGI. The CDR3 region has the DNA TGTGCCAGCAGGGCGGACAGGGCCGGCAATCAGCCCCAGCATTTT. Its protein product is CASRADRAGNQPQHF.

The V gene is TRBV19, the J gene TRBJ2-1; 10 bases align to TRBD2. Germline V lookup: CDR1 LNHDA, CDR2 SQIVND (reference sequence). V gave up 8 bases and J gave up 8 bases; unmatched junction bases: 12. The CDR3 consists of 15 residues. This CDR3 reads CASRGAGGPGDEQFF. CDR3 DNA sequence: TGTGCCAGTCGCGGAGCGGGAGGGCCTGGGGATGAGCAGTTCTTC.

This clone was picked up one time. CDR3 loop: CASSYSGRGISAQYF. The CDR3 nucleotides are TGTGCCAGCAGTTACTCGGGCAGGGGGATTTCTGCCCAGTACTTC. The genes are TRBV6-5 and TRBJ2-5, with 7 bases that match TRBD1. Per germline, CDR1 MNHEY and CDR2 SVGAGI. This CDR3 spans 15 amino acids. V was pared by 0 bases and J by 9 bases, with 10 bases of the junction left unmatched.

The chain carries TRBV5-1 and TRBJ1-6; TRBD1 matches 8 bases. Trimming cost V 3 bases and J 7 bases; bases outside gene matches: 6. Germline V lookup: CDR1 SGHRS, CDR2 YFSETQ. The CDR3 contains 15 residues. The CDR3 here is CASSSQGQVNSPLHF. The CDR3 DNA reads as TGCGCCAGCAGCTCCCAGGGACAGGTGAATTCACCCCTCCACTTT.

V gene TRBV28 combines with J gene TRBJ1-3; 9 bases are shared with TRBD1. V shed 6 bases and J 4 bases; nucleotides not matched to a gene: 7. Germline-derived CDR1 and CDR2 are MDHEN and SYDVKM. The CDR3 totals 15 residues. The CDR3 DNA reads as TGTGCCAGCAGCAAAACAGGGGGCGGAGGAAACACCATATATTTT. This codes for CASSKTGGGGNTIYF.

The chain is built from TRBV11-1 and TRBJ1-1; D unclear. Trimming took 6 bases from V and 8 from J, leaving 19 bases between them. Germline V gene data show CDR1 as SGHAT and CDR2 as FQDESV (reference sequence). CDR3 length equals 14 residues. The CDR3 region is CASRSTRGLQEAFF. CDR3 DNA sequence: TGTGCCAGCAGGTCCACCCGTGGCCTCCAGGAAGCTTTCTTT. The full variable domain, completed using reference TRBV11-1 and TRBJ1-1, is EAEVAQSPRYKITEKSQAVAFWCDPISGHATLYWYRQILGQGPELLVQFQDESVVDDSQLPKDRFSAERLKGVDSTLKIQPAELGDSAMYLCASRSTRGLQEAFFGQGTRLTVV.

The rearrangement joins TRBV6-5 to TRBJ2-2, with D possibly called TRBD1 or TRBD2 (6 bases each). The ends were cut back, 2 bases at V and 3 bases at J, with 13 bases in the middle. The germline V gene encodes CDR1 MNHEY and CDR2 SVGAGI. This CDR3 contains 16 residues. CDR3 loop: CASSYEGGSYTGELFF. CDR3 in DNA: TGTGCCAGCAGTTACGAGGGGGGCTCGTACACCGGGGAGCTGTTTTTT.

The chain couples TRBV18 to TRBJ2-3, with TRBD2 as a possible D gene (5 bases). The CDR3 spans 12 residues. The germline CDR1 and CDR2 sequences are KGHSH and LQKENI. Trimming took 6 bases from V and 7 from J, leaving 11 bases between them. The CDR3 coding sequence is TGTGCCAGCTCCTTAGAGGGAAATACGCAGTATTTT. Protein sequence: CASSLEGNTQYF.

The chain links TRBV30 to TRBJ1-6, with D unclear. Trimming took off 7 bases at V and 5 bases at J, with 18 bases between the two ends. The V gene's germline CDR1 is GTSNPN and CDR2 SVGIG (reference sequence). The CDR3 covers 15 residues. The CDR3 DNA reads TGTGCCTCTAGACGATGGGAAAGGGATAATTCACCCCTCCACTTT. It encodes CASRRWERDNSPLHF.

The CDR3 spells CASSPAGGSDTGELFF. The CDR3 DNA reads TGTGCCAGCAGCCCAGCGGGAGGCTCGGACACCGGGGAGCTGTTTTTT. This sequence joins TRBV4-2 and TRBJ2-2; 9 bases are shared with TRBD2. Germline assignment: CDR1 LGHNA and CDR2 YNFKEQ. The CDR3 extends over 16 amino acids. V gave up 4 bases and J gave up 3 bases; unmatched junction bases: 6.

The chain carries TRBV18 and TRBJ2-3; possibly TRBD1 or TRBD2 for D (5 bases each). CDR1 KGHSH and CDR2 LQKENI come from the germline V gene. The V end lost 3 bases, the J end lost 3 bases, and 19 bases lay between the germline ends. The CDR3 runs 17 residues. CDR3 in amino acids: CASSPLRQGPSTDTQYF. DNA of the CDR3: TGTGCCAGCTCACCTCTCCGGCAGGGACCTTCAACAGATACGCAGTATTTT.

The chain combines TRBV11-2 with TRBJ1-3; no firm D call. V lost 1 base, J lost 2 bases, and 6 bases lay in between. The CDR3 contains 14 residues. CDR1 is SGHAT and CDR2 is FQNNGV in the germline V gene. CDR3 bases: TGTGCCAGCAGCTTAGTAAGGCCTGGAAACACCATATATTTT. Its translation is CASSLVRPGNTIYF.

The chain recombines TRBV7-8 with TRBJ1-2, with 10 bases fitting TRBD1. The germline V gene encodes CDR1 SGHVS and CDR2 FQNEAQ. The CDR3 contains 16 residues. J gave up 2 bases and V 5 bases, and 8 bases lay outside the gene matches. CDR3 in amino acids: CASSATTGQGNYGYTF. The CDR3 nucleotides read TGTGCCAGCAGCGCAACTACGGGACAGGGGAACTATGGCTACACCTTC.

The V call is TRBV9, the J call TRBJ1-4; D unclear. This CDR3 is built from 13 residues. Trimming shortened V by 0 bases and J by 7 bases, and 7 bases separated the two germline ends. Germline values: CDR1 SGDLS, CDR2 YYNGEE. CDR3 DNA sequence: TGTGCCAGCAGCGTAGGGGGAGGTGAAAAACTGTTTTTT. Translation gives CASSVGGGEKLFF.

The chain recombines TRBV19 with TRBJ1-2, with D possibly matching TRBD1 (5 bases). The V gene's germline CDR1 is LNHDA and CDR2 SQIVND (reference sequence). This CDR3 contains 17 residues. The V end lost 4 bases, the J end lost 7 bases, and 25 bases lay between the germline ends. The CDR3 region has the DNA TGTGCCAGTAGTACCCGGTGGGGCCAGGGATGGGTTGGTGGCTACACCTTC. Protein: CASSTRWGQGWVGGYTF. The variable domain in full, with the rest retrieved from reference TRBV19 and TRBJ1-2, is DGGITQSPKYLFRKEGQNVTLSCEQNLNHDAMYWYRQDPGQGLRLIYYSQIVNDFQKGDIAEGYSVSREKKESFPLTVTSAQKNPTAFYLCASSTRWGQGWVGGYTFGSGTRLTVV.

This clone was picked up one time. The chain uses TRBV19 and TRBJ2-7; 7 bases map to TRBD1. Unmatched junction bases numbered 13, after V lost 5 bases and J lost 9 bases. Germline CDR1 reads LNHDA; CDR2 reads SQIVND (reference sequence). CDR3 length: 14 residues. CDR3 DNA: TGTGCCAGTAGTTTTCGGACAGGCCCTGGAGGGCAGTACTTC. Its translation: CASSFRTGPGGQYF.

V usage is TRBV5-5 and J usage is TRBJ2-3, with TRBD2 matching 14 bases. CDR3 length: 16 residues. The junction had 5 bases not matched to a gene; V was cut back by 4 bases and J by 4 bases. Germline CDR1 SGHKS, CDR2 YYEKEE (reference sequence). CDR3 DNA sequence: TGTGCCAGCAGCCAGGGACTAGCGGGAGCGGCAGATACGCAGTATTTT. Translating it yields CASSQGLAGAADTQYF.

The rearrangement uses TRBV10-3 and TRBJ2-1, with 15 bases lining up with TRBD2. The V and J ends lost 3 bases and 4 bases, in that order; junction bases with no gene match: 7. The CDR3 totals 18 residues. Germline V gene lookup returns CDR1 ENHRY and CDR2 SYGVKD. The CDR3 here is CAISDGGTSGRNYNEQFF. DNA for the CDR3: TGTGCCATCAGTGACGGTGGGACTAGCGGGAGGAATTACAATGAGCAGTTCTTC.

The CDR3 DNA sequence: TGTGCCAGCACCTCCGGGACTAGGGTTTACAATGAGCAGTTCTTC. Translated: CASTSGTRVYNEQFF. The rearrangement joins TRBV6-5 to TRBJ2-1; 8 bases fit TRBD2. The CDR3 spans 15 residues. Looked up from germline, CDR1 is MNHEY and CDR2 is SVGAGI. Losses at the gene ends were 7 bases for V and 4 bases for J; bases not matched to a gene: 9.

V usage is TRBV18 and J usage is TRBJ2-4, with TRBD1 matching 9 bases. The length of the CDR3 is 12 residues. Germline V gene lookup returns CDR1 KGHSH and CDR2 LQKENI. The V and J ends lost 6 bases and 8 bases, in that order; junction bases with no gene match: 2. The CDR3 DNA reads as TGTGCCAGCTCGCGGGACAGGGACATTCAGTACTTC. The encoded protein is CASSRDRDIQYF.

This chain joins TRBV13 and TRBJ1-1; D is ambiguous. V was pared by 5 bases and J by 8 bases, with 6 bases between. Germline CDR1 is PRHDT and CDR2 is FYEKMQ (reference sequence). The CDR3 has 10 amino acids. The CDR3 coding sequence is TGTGCCAGCAGCCCTACGGAAGCTTTCTTT. The encoded protein is CASSPTEAFF.

The chain is built from TRBV7-3 and TRBJ1-2; D call uncertain. Germline assignment: CDR1 SGHTA and CDR2 FQGTGA. The V gene lost 4 bases and the J gene lost 3 bases, with 3 bases spanning the gap. The CDR3 loop spans 11 amino acids. CDR3 amino acids: CASSSHYGYTF. The CDR3 nucleotides read TGTGCCAGCAGCTCCCACTATGGCTACACCTTC.

V is TRBV14 and J is TRBJ1-2, with 12 bases that match TRBD1. This CDR3 has 14 residues. Per the germline V gene, CDR1 is SGHDN and CDR2 is FVKESK. J was trimmed by 7 bases and V by 4 bases; bases with no gene match: 4. The CDR3 DNA sequence: TGTGCCAGCAGCCGGGACAGGGGGCAAGGTGGCTACACCTTC. This translates into CASSRDRGQGGYTF.

The chain employs TRBV5-4 and TRBJ2-7; TRBD1 might be the D (5 bases). The ends were cut back, 1 base at V and 6 bases at J, with 11 bases in the middle. CDR1 and CDR2 from the germline V gene are SGHNT and YYREEE (reference sequence). This CDR3 contains 13 residues. The CDR3 region is CASSLKGSAEQYF. CDR3 nucleotide sequence: TGTGCCAGCAGCTTGAAGGGGTCTGCCGAGCAGTACTTC. The whole variable domain, remainder taken from reference TRBV5-4 and TRBJ2-7, is ETGVTQSPTHLIKTRGQQVTLRCSSQSGHNTVSWYQQALGQGPQFIFQYYREEENGRGNFPPRFSGLQFPNYSSELNVNALELDDSALYLCASSLKGSAEQYFGPGTRLTVT.

The chain has TRBV3-1 (or the pseudogene TRBV3-2) and TRBJ2-2, with D perhaps assigned TRBD1 or TRBD2 (6 bases each). Germline V gives CDR1 LGHDT, CDR2 YNNKEL (reference sequence). Trimming took off 4 bases at V and 7 bases at J, with 10 bases between the two ends. This CDR3 spans 13 amino acids. The CDR3 reads CASSPKGGGELFF. Written as DNA, the CDR3 is TGTGCCAGCAGCCCCAAGGGGGGCGGGGAGCTGTTTTTT.

This clone showed up just a few times. The chain joins TRBV5-1 to TRBJ1-2; D is uncertain. The CDR3 consists of 13 residues. Trimming removed 4 bases at V and 8 bases at J, with 15 bases between. Germline CDR1 reads SGHRS; CDR2 reads YFSETQ. The DNA of the CDR3 is TGCGCCAGCAGCCCCAACCCTAATCGCGGCTACACCTTC. This encodes CASSPNPNRGYTF.

The chain is built from TRBV29-1 and TRBJ2-7; 9 bases fit TRBD1. The CDR3 has 13 residues. With V trimmed by 6 bases and J by 5 bases, 8 bases remained unmatched. Germline values: CDR1 SQVTM, CDR2 ANQGSEA. This CDR3 reads CSVTSRTGDEQYF. CDR3 nucleotides: TGCAGCGTGACAAGCCGGACAGGGGACGAGCAGTACTTC.

The chain employs TRBV6-5 and TRBJ1-6; D unclear. V dropped 0 bases and J dropped 7 bases, with 10 bases sitting between them. The CDR3 runs 15 residues. CDR1 and CDR2 from the germline V gene are MNHEY and SVGAGI. In DNA form, the CDR3 reads TGTGCCAGCAGTTACTCGGGCGGGAGCAATTCACCCCTCCACTTT. Residues: CASSYSGGSNSPLHF.